A single sample is the source of the 5 T cell receptor beta chains below, sequenced in a study of shared clonotypes between healthy human individuals. Repertoires were generated with immunoSEQ multiplex PCR, while TCRdb's copy carries only in-frame clones and drops some. The table records around 1.6 million clones, under 99% of them present only once. Sequenced input: naive CD4+ T cells sorted from blood. Subset noted: CD45RA+ positively selected. The receptors originated from a man younger than 40 in good health.

V is TRBV5-1 and J is TRBJ2-7; D may match TRBD1 or TRBD2 (5 bases each). V was cut by 4 bases and J by 3 bases, with 23 bases left in between. There are 17 residues in the CDR3. The germline V gene has CDR1 SGHRS and CDR2 YFSETQ. The CDR3 sequence is CASSPRSGTRTVYEQYF. The CDR3, as DNA: TGCGCCAGCAGCCCAAGGTCAGGGACCCGTACCGTCTACGAGCAGTACTTC. The variable domain in full, with the rest retrieved from reference TRBV5-1 and TRBJ2-7, is KAGVTQTPRYLIKTRGQQVTLSCSPISGHRSVSWYQQTPGQGLQFLFEYFSETQRNKGNFPGRFSGRQFSNSRSEMNVSTLELGDSALYLCASSPRSGTRTVYEQYFGPGTRLTVT.

The chain links TRBV7-2 to TRBJ1-3; TRBD1 might be the D (6 bases). V gave up 5 bases and J gave up 0 bases, with 14 bases separating them. The CDR3 loop spans 16 amino acids. Germline lookup yields CDR1 SGHTA and CDR2 FQGNSA. The CDR3 region has the DNA TGTGCCAGCAGCACCCAGACAGGACTCTCTGGAAACACCATATATTTT. Its translation: CASSTQTGLSGNTIYF.

V and J are TRBV7-9 and TRBJ2-5, with D hard to call. This CDR3 is built from 14 residues. Trimming pared 6 bases from V and 4 bases from J, leaving 15 bases between. The germline gives CDR1 SEHNR, CDR2 FQNEAQ (reference sequence). The DNA for the CDR3 is TGTGCCAGCAGGGGTGTGGGGATACTAGAGACCCAGTACTTC. Translated, it gives CASRGVGILETQYF.

The chain recombines TRBV18 with TRBJ1-5; no reliable D call. Germline V CDR1 and CDR2: KGHSH, LQKENI. The V end was cut by 4 bases, the J end by 3 bases, with 7 bases between. The CDR3 has 13 amino acids. Written as DNA, the CDR3 is TGTGCCAGCTCACTCCAGAACAATCAGCCCCAGCATTTT. The encoded protein is CASSLQNNQPQHF.

The rearrangement uses TRBV12-5 and TRBJ2-7, with a tentative D call TRBD2 (5 bases). The germline V gene encodes CDR1 LGHNT and CDR2 FRNRAP. Deletions cut 5 bases from V and 0 bases from J, with 17 bases between. This CDR3 spans 16 amino acids. The CDR3 loop is CASGPLGAEYSYEQYF. DNA for the CDR3: TGTGCTAGTGGTCCGTTGGGAGCGGAGTACTCCTACGAGCAGTACTTC.